Shown below are 3 T cell receptor beta chains from a single sample sequenced in a study of T cell repertoires in cytomegalovirus infection. TCRdb re-analysed the reads in MiXCR, keeping a single row per CDR3 protein. The sample holds 250,000 to 350,000 distinct CDR3 sequences, about 25% seen once. Sequencing used PBMCs. These receptors were taken from a human donor in good health (CMV status not recorded). Some clones in this sample may be carry-over from other donors' samples.

The V gene is TRBV29-1, the J gene TRBJ1-1; 9 positions agree with TRBD1. Losses at the gene ends were 7 bases for V and 1 base for J; bases not matched to a gene: 4. The CDR3 totals 13 residues. Germline loops: CDR1 SQVTM, CDR2 ANQGSEA. In DNA, the CDR3 is TGCAGCGCATTGACAGGGGGGAACACTGAAGCTTTCTTT. It codes for CSALTGGNTEAFF. The whole variable domain, filled in from reference TRBV29-1 and TRBJ1-1, reads SAVISQKPSRDICQRGTSLTIQCQVDSQVTMMFWYRQQPGQSLTLIATANQGSEATYESGFVIDKFPISRPNLTFSTLTVSNMSPEDSSIYLCSALTGGNTEAFFGQGTRLTVV.

This clonotype has a handful of counts. Here the CDR3 DNA reads TGTGCCAGCAGACGGGGACTCGGGACTAGCGGGCTCCCTCTCACAGATACGCAGTATTTT. Amino acids: CASRRGLGTSGLPLTDTQYF. The chain combines TRBV6-6 with TRBJ2-3, with 12 bases aligning to TRBD2. This CDR3 spans 20 amino acids. The junction had 18 bases not matched to a gene; V was cut back by 6 bases and J by 2 bases. Germline V CDR1 and CDR2: MNHNY, SVGAGI (reference sequence).

This clonotype was seen a single time. Lacking the conserved final phenylalanine or tryptophan, this CDR3 likely reflects a read error. This rearrangement joins TRBV7-2 to TRBJ2-7; the D gene is possibly TRBD1 (5 bases). Between the trimmed V and J ends, which lost 1 base and 5 bases, there was a span of 9 bases. CDR3 length: 13 residues. Looked up from germline, CDR1 is SGHTA and CDR2 is FQGNSA. This CDR3 reads CASSLVQAHEQYL. The CDR3 coding sequence is TGTGCCAGCAGCTTAGTACAGGCCCACGAGCAGTACTTA.